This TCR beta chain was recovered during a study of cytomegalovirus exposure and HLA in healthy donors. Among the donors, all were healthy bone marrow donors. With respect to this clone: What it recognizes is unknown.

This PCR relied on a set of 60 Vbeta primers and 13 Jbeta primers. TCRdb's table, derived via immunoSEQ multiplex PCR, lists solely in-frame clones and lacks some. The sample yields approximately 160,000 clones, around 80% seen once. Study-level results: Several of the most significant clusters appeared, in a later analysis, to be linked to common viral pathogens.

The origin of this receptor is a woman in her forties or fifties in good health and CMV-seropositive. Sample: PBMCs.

The DNA of the CDR3 is TGTGCCACCTCAAAGGACAGGGGGCTTTCCTACGAGCAGTACTTC. This encodes CATSKDRGLSYEQYF. This chain links TRBV15 with TRBJ2-7; 11 nucleotides line up with TRBD1. CDR1 is LNHNV, CDR2 YYDKDF, per germline (reference sequence). V dropped 8 bases and J dropped 1; count of bases not matched to a gene: 7. The CDR3 is 15 amino acids.